One sample yielded the 18 T cell receptor beta chains listed below, sequenced in a study of a mutant IDH1 vaccine in newly diagnosed glioma. Their recognized antigens are unknown. Time point specified: week 11, during vaccination. Vaccinated patients received 300 ug of mutant IDH1 20-mer peptide per dose, with topical imiquimod. The data were produced by immunoSEQ multiplex PCR, yet TCRdb's version contains in-frame clones alone and is incomplete. Here the sample spans roughly 120,000 clones, roughly 90% being singletons. This sample comprised PBMCs, obtained from a glioma patient whose treatment included an IDH1 peptide vaccine. The receptors shown here come from a woman in her 50s with glioma.

A single count supports this clone. The chain has TRBV4-1 and TRBJ2-1; no clear D. V lost 6 bases to trimming and J lost 0 bases, with 9 bases between them. Germline CDR1 and CDR2: MGHRA and YSYEKL. The CDR3 runs 14 residues. CDR3 sequence: CASRSLDSYNEQFF. The CDR3, as DNA: TGCGCCAGCAGATCCCTTGACTCCTACAATGAGCAGTTCTTC.

The chain joins TRBV7-9 to TRBJ2-7; 10 bases map to TRBD2. This CDR3 contains 15 residues. J gave up 3 bases and V 4 bases, and 6 bases lay outside the gene matches. The germline V gene encodes CDR1 SEHNR and CDR2 FQNEAQ (reference sequence). The CDR3 region is CASSSTGTSVYEQYF. CDR3 sequence (DNA): TGTGCCAGCAGCTCGACCGGGACTAGCGTCTACGAGCAGTACTTC.

This clone was picked up a small number of times. The V and J genes are TRBV7-9 and TRBJ1-2, with 9 bases identical to TRBD1. The CDR3 extends over 14 amino acids. Trimming cost V 5 bases and J 8 bases; bases outside gene matches: 9. Looked up from germline, CDR1 is SEHNR and CDR2 is FQNEAQ (reference sequence). The CDR3 DNA is TGTGCCAGCAGCCCAAACTGGGACAGGGAGGGCTACACCTTC. This encodes CASSPNWDREGYTF.

The chain employs TRBV4-1 and TRBJ2-7, with D perhaps matching TRBD1 (5 bases). The V and J ends lost 0 bases and 2 bases respectively, with 20 bases between them. The germline gives CDR1 MGHRA, CDR2 YSYEKL. There are 18 residues in the CDR3. The CDR3 DNA reads TGCGCCAGCAGCCAAGAAGAGGTGTCAGGGTTGGTTACCTACGAGCAGTACTTC. This gives the protein CASSQEEVSGLVTYEQYF.

The rearrangement uses TRBV30 and TRBJ1-4, with D perhaps TRBD1 (5 bases). Deletions cut 2 bases from V and 13 bases from J, with 11 bases between. This CDR3 region has 11 residues. Germline CDR1 and CDR2: GTSNPN and SVGIG (reference sequence). CDR3 protein: CAWSLGRGLFF. The CDR3 bases are TGTGCCTGGAGTTTAGGAAGGGGACTGTTTTTT.

Here the CDR3 reads CASSLGSGSGNTIYF. Here the CDR3 DNA reads TGTGCCAGCAGCTTAGGGTCAGGGTCGGGAAACACCATATATTTT. The chain couples TRBV7-2 to TRBJ1-3; D may be TRBD1 (5 bases). V lost 1 base and J lost 4, with 11 bases in between. Germline-derived CDR1 and CDR2 are SGHTA and FQGNSA. The CDR3 covers 15 residues.

This chain connects TRBV4-1 to TRBJ2-7, with D hard to call. There are 13 residues in the CDR3. Trimming took off 2 bases at V and 2 bases at J, with 7 bases between the two ends. In germline, CDR1 is MGHRA, CDR2 YSYEKL. The CDR3 loop reads CASSQKLAYEQYF. CDR3 in DNA: TGCGCCAGCAGCCAAAAACTTGCCTACGAGCAGTACTTC.

The rearrangement joins TRBV11-1 to TRBJ2-2, with D tentatively TRBD1 (6 bases). The CDR3 runs to 16 residues. Germline V gene sequence: CDR1 SGHAT, CDR2 FQDESV (reference sequence). Trimming took 0 bases from V and 1 from J, leaving 9 bases between them. Here the CDR3 DNA reads TGTGCCAGCAGCTTAGCAGGGGGTAGGAACACCGGGGAGCTGTTTTTT. Translated: CASSLAGGRNTGELFF. The variable domain in full, with the rest retrieved from reference TRBV11-1 and TRBJ2-2, is EAEVAQSPRYKITEKSQAVAFWCDPISGHATLYWYRQILGQGPELLVQFQDESVVDDSQLPKDRFSAERLKGVDSTLKIQPAELGDSAMYLCASSLAGGRNTGELFFGEGSRLTVL.

The chain links TRBV29-1 to TRBJ2-7, with D tentatively TRBD2 (5 bases). The CDR3 spans 12 residues. CDR1 is SQVTM and CDR2 is ANQGSEA in the germline V gene. V was shortened by 4 bases and J by 7 bases, with 14 bases between the two germline ends. The CDR3 DNA is TGCAGCGTTGGGCCTCGGACGGGAGAGCAGTACTTC. It codes for CSVGPRTGEQYF.

The chain carries TRBV30 and TRBJ2-7, with D possibly matching TRBD2 (5 bases). This CDR3 region has 14 residues. With 0 bases removed from V and 2 bases from J, the gap between germline ends came to 11 bases. Germline loops: CDR1 GTSNPN, CDR2 SVGIG (reference sequence). The CDR3 DNA sequence: TGTGCCTGGAGTGTAGGACTGGCAACCTACGAGCAGTACTTC. This sequence encodes CAWSVGLATYEQYF.

This rearrangement joins TRBV2 to TRBJ1-3; D not certain. The CDR3 runs 11 residues. V gave up 10 bases and J gave up 1 base, with 5 bases separating them. The germline CDR1 and CDR2 sequences are SNHLY and FYNNEI. CDR3 DNA sequence: TGTGCCACTAATTCTGGAAACACCATATATTTT. Its translation: CATNSGNTIYF.

The chain joins TRBV2 to TRBJ1-5; 8 bases are a match to TRBD1. From germline, CDR1 is SNHLY and CDR2 FYNNEI. The CDR3 runs to 17 residues. V was pared by 6 bases and J by 1 base, with 11 bases of the junction left unmatched. CDR3 protein: CASRTGRTGRSNQPQHF. The CDR3 DNA is TGTGCCAGCAGGACGGGCCGGACAGGGAGAAGCAATCAGCCCCAGCATTTT.

In its sample, this clone was seen once. The chain recombines TRBV7-2 with TRBJ2-3, with 14 positions matching TRBD2. The CDR3 has 19 residues. With V trimmed by 1 base and J by 4 bases, 10 bases remained unmatched. Germline CDR1 and CDR2: SGHTA and FQGNSA. CDR3 residues: CASSLVGTSGREGPDTQYF. Written as DNA, the CDR3 is TGTGCCAGCAGCTTAGTGGGGACTAGCGGGAGAGAGGGACCAGATACGCAGTATTTT.

This chain links TRBV27 with TRBJ2-1; tentatively, D is TRBD2 (6 bases). CDR1 and CDR2 from the germline V gene are MNHEY and SMNVEV (reference sequence). Trimming left V 3 bases short and J 7 bases short, with 13 bases between. The CDR3 totals 14 residues. The CDR3 sequence is CASSLRERGNEQFF. CDR3 bases: TGTGCCAGCAGTTTGCGGGAAAGGGGAAATGAGCAGTTCTTC.

This clone was detected a few times. J is TRBJ1-5 and V is TRBV29-1; 8 bases agree with TRBD1. Looked up from germline, CDR1 is SQVTM and CDR2 is ANQGSEA. The trim removed 6 bases at V and 1 base at J, leaving 2 bases unmatched. This CDR3 has 13 residues. This CDR3 reads CSVHRGSNQPQHF. The CDR3 DNA sequence: TGCAGCGTCCACAGGGGGAGCAATCAGCCCCAGCATTTT.

The J gene is TRBJ2-1, the V gene TRBV10-3; the match to TRBD1 covers 10 bases. The CDR3 loop spans 14 amino acids. CDR1 and CDR2 (germline): ENHRY, SYGVKD. The junction had 4 bases not matched to a gene; V was cut back by 4 bases and J by 7 bases. The CDR3 DNA is TGTGCCATCAGTGCTCGGGACAGGGGAAATGAGCAGTTCTTC. Its protein is CAISARDRGNEQFF.

The J gene is TRBJ1-1, the V gene TRBV7-3; no clear D. The germline V gene encodes CDR1 SGHTA and CDR2 FQGTGA. V was trimmed by 5 bases and J by 1 base, leaving 14 bases between them. The CDR3 totals 15 residues. This CDR3 reads CASSLAPYGNTEAFF. The DNA for the CDR3 is TGTGCCAGCAGCCTCGCCCCCTACGGGAACACTGAAGCTTTCTTT.

This sequence joins TRBV2 and TRBJ2-3; no clear D. This CDR3 has 15 amino acids. Trimming removed 5 bases from V and 1 base from J, with 13 bases in between. Germline V gives CDR1 SNHLY, CDR2 FYNNEI. The CDR3 DNA reads as TGTGCCAGCAGTCTGTTTAACCCTCGCACAGATACGCAGTATTTT. This codes for CASSLFNPRTDTQYF.